This T cell receptor (beta chain) was obtained from a study of cytomegalovirus exposure and HLA in healthy donors. Overall study context: Out of roughly 200 million T cells, an earlier analysis found around 110 million unique TCR beta sequences in total.

The study ran its PCR with 60 Vbeta and 13 Jbeta primers. In the source study's methods: Around 9.9 million shared chains were among the about 80 million unique TCR beta chains that a later analysis counted. TCRdb's table, derived via immunoSEQ multiplex PCR, lists solely in-frame clones and lacks some. V, J and clone size reflect that table, while D and trimming were determined from the DNA. The sample table includes over 100,000 clones. As to this clone: As yet, its antigen is unknown.

Study-level results: Rarity held for most TCR sequences, but there were some public TCRs that occurred in many donors.

This CDR3 is 13 amino acids long. Germline assignment: CDR1 MNHNS and CDR2 SASEGT. The J segment lost 4 bases and the V segment lost 2 bases, leaving 2 bases of the junction unmatched. Each donor was nominally healthy when sampled (though unrecorded immune exposures were likely). The V and J genes are TRBV6-1 and TRBJ2-7, with TRBD2 matching 7 bases. The TCR sequence derives from a man aged 18 to 29 in good health and CMV-seronegative. Specimen: PBMCs. The DNA of the CDR3 is TGTGCCAGCAGTGAAAACGGGGGGTACGAGCAGTACTTC. Protein sequence: CASSENGGYEQYF.